The entry below gives a single T cell receptor (beta chain) sequence along with its context. Germline V lookup: CDR1 SGHNT, CDR2 YENEEA. V lost 1 base, J lost 1 base, and 14 bases lay in between. The CDR3 covers 16 residues. This specimen belongs to a study of shared clonotypes between healthy human individuals. CD45RO negativity and positive selection for CCR7 defined naive CD8 cells, a population that excluded terminally differentiated effector memory CD45RA+ cells. Everyone who donated was a Caucasian adult who lived in Nashville, Tennessee. In the source study's methods: For the immunoSEQ data, sequences were junction-only without quality scores, so filtering differed. Profiling relied on immunoSEQ multiplex PCR, and the TCRdb table lists in-frame clones only, not all of them. From that table come the V and J calls and clone size; the DNA was used to work out D and trimming. The data contain over 2,000,000 clones, just over 90% of them singletons.

The TCR originated in a young man in good health. Some clones in this sample may be carry-over from other donors' samples. Sequenced material: naive CD8+ T cells from PBMCs. The chain employs TRBV11-3 and TRBJ2-7, with a tentative D call TRBD1 (6 bases). CDR3: CASSLVSGRGSYEQYF. CDR3 sequence (DNA): TGTGCCAGCAGCTTAGTTTCGGGCAGGGGTTCCTACGAGCAGTACTTC.